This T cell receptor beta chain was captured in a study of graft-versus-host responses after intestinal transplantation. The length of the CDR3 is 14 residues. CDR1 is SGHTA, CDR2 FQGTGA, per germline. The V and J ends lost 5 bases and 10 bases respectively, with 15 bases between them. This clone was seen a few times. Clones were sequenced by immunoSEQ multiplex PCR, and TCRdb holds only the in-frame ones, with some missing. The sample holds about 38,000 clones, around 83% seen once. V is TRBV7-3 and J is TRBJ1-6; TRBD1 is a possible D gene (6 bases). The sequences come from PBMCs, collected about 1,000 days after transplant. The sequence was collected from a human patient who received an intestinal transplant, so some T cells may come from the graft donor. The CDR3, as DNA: TGTGCCAGCAGCCTGACAGGCTTGGGGTCACCCCTCCACTTT. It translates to CASSLTGLGSPLHF.